This T cell receptor (beta chain) derives from a study of blood T cell repertoires in COVID-19. Study context: Acute-phase and convalescent COVID-19 samples originated in the United States, Italy and Spain. PBMCs, B-cell-depleted T cells, or T cells provided the cDNA or gDNA that made up the material.

Original processing notes: Estimates of nucleated cell counts were drawn from the amplification of reference gene primers. Here immunoSEQ multiplex PCR was the method, and the copy in TCRdb shows in-frame clones only, minus some. V and J calls and clone size follow that table, whereas D and trimming were derived from the DNA. The sample shows 200,000 to 250,000 clones, 86% of them seen only once. The Seattle site enrolled patients during active infection and followed them longitudinally. This clone was counted once. Per the germline V gene, CDR1 is SGHDT and CDR2 is YYEEEE. The V end lost 4 bases, the J end lost 6 bases, and 14 bases lay between the germline ends. The CDR3 length is 13 residues.

V and J are TRBV5-6 and TRBJ2-7, with D unclear. This clonotype was obtained from a woman aged 50 to 60 with COVID-19, enrolled during active disease. The sequenced material came from peripheral blood. The CDR3 here is CASSPSPAPEQYF. The CDR3 DNA reads TGTGCCAGCAGCCCCAGTCCCGCCCCCGAGCAGTACTTC.